These T cell receptor beta chains were read from a single sample in a study of blood T cell repertoires in COVID-19. Profiled with immunoSEQ multiplex PCR; TCRdb holds only in-frame clones, not every one. The sample lists 380,000 or so clones, 65% to 90% seen once, with just over 7% in the top ten. Sequences were obtained from peripheral blood. The receptor set was obtained from a woman in her sixties with COVID-19, enrolled during active disease. The CDR3 runs from the conserved cysteine through the conserved F or W. D genes are given only for firm matches. For some rows the clone size is stated as once, few or many, or as a class when expanded; others skip it.

D	size	J	V	DNA	CDR3
-	-	TRBJ2-2	TRBV27	TGTGCCAGCAGTTTTTTGGGGGGGCCTAGCGGGGAGCTGTTTTTT	CASSFLGGPSGELFF
-	-	TRBJ1-2	TRBV19	TGTGCCAGTAGTCCGCAGGGGACCGCCTATGGCTACACCTTC	CASSPQGTAYGYTF
-	-	TRBJ1-5	TRBV20-1	TGCAGTGCTAGTCTAGGGGGCAATCAGCCCCAGCATTTT	CSASLGGNQPQHF
-	-	TRBJ2-7	TRBV2	TGTGCCAGCAGTGAAGCGCAGGGGTTGCAGTACTTC	CASSEAQGLQYF
TRBD1	once	TRBJ1-2	TRBV5-1	TGCGCCAGCAGCTTGCCAGCCGGGACAGGGGATGATGGCTACACCTTC	CASSLPAGTGDDGYTF
-	-	TRBJ1-1	TRBV19	TGTGCCAGTAGTATGGGGCGGACAGAAGCTTTCTTT	CASSMGRTEAFF
-	-	TRBJ1-3	TRBV30	TGTGCCTGGAGTGGCCCTGCGGGAAACACCATATATTTT	CAWSGPAGNTIYF
TRBD1	-	TRBJ2-6	TRBV5-1	TGCGCCAGCAGCTGGACAGGGTCTGGGGCCAACGTCCTGACTTTC	CASSWTGSGANVLTF
-	-	TRBJ2-2	TRBV9	TGTGCCAGCAGCCTCCTCGACAGAAGGAACACCGGGGAGCTGTTTTTT	CASSLLDRRNTGELFF
TRBD2	-	TRBJ2-2	TRBV14	TGTGCCAGCAGCCACCTGCTAGCGGGGGTCAACACCGGGGAGCTGTTTTTT	CASSHLLAGVNTGELFF
TRBD2	-	TRBJ2-2	TRBV11-3	TGTGCCAGCAGCTTAACGCTAGCGGGGGGGACAACCGGGGAGCTGTTTTTT	CASSLTLAGGTTGELFF
TRBD1	-	TRBJ2-2	TRBV4-1	TGCGCCAGCAGCCAGGACGACAGGGGGCGTACCGGGGAGCTGTTTTTT	CASSQDDRGRTGELFF
TRBD1	-	TRBJ1-4	TRBV30	TGTGCCTGGAGGCGACAGGGTAGAGTCGATGAAAAACTGTTTTTT	CAWRRQGRVDEKLFF
-	-	TRBJ1-2	TRBV6-1	TGTGCCAGCAGTGAAGTCACAGGCTATGGCTACACCTTC	CASSEVTGYGYTF
-	-	TRBJ1-1	TRBV7-9	TGTGCCAGCAGCATCAGTCCCGATGAAGCTTTCTTT	CASSISPDEAFF
TRBD1	-	TRBJ2-3	TRBV7-8	TGTGCCAGCAGCTTAACAGGGGGAGTGGGAACAGATACGCAGTATTTT	CASSLTGGVGTDTQYF
-	once	TRBJ2-1	TRBV12-5	TGTGCTAGTGGTTCACCAAAACTTGGGAGCAATGAGCAGTTCTTC	CASGSPKLGSNEQFF
-	-	TRBJ2-6	TRBV6-2/TRBV6-3	TGTGCCAGCAGCCGACTTGTGGTCCCAGGGGCCAACGTCCTGACTTTC	CASSRLVVPGANVLTF
-	-	TRBJ2-7	TRBV6-6	TGTGCCAGCAGTTACACAGATGTAAACGAGCAGTACTTC	CASSYTDVNEQYF
-	-	TRBJ1-2	TRBV15	TGTGCCACCAGCAGGATGGACAGCTACTATGGCTACACCTTC	CATSRMDSYYGYTF
-	-	TRBJ1-1	TRBV14	TGTGCCAGCAGCCATCATGATACAGGGTCAGGAGTGAACACTGAAGCTTTCTTT	CASSHHDTGSGVNTEAFF
-	-	TRBJ1-1	TRBV18	TGTGCCAGCTCACCACCCGACCGATCCAGGGTCAACACTGAAGCTTTCTTT	CASSPPDRSRVNTEAFF
TRBD1	-	TRBJ2-1	TRBV5-4	TGTGCCAGCAGCTTGGGGACAGGTCCGAAGTTCTTC	CASSLGTGPKFF
-	many	TRBJ1-2	TRBV5-1	TGCGCCAGCAGCTCCGACAATAACTATGGCTACACCTTC	CASSSDNNYGYTF
-	-	TRBJ1-2	TRBV29-1	TGCAGCGTTGAAGACAGTTACTATGGCTACACCTTC	CSVEDSYYGYTF
TRBD2	once	TRBJ2-2	TRBV30	TGTGCCTGGAGCCGGGACGGGGGGGCGACCGGGGAGCTGTTTTTT	CAWSRDGGATGELFF
TRBD1	-	TRBJ1-1	TRBV27	TGTGCCAGCAGTCCCGGGACAGGGGGCACTGAAGCTTTCTTT	CASSPGTGGTEAFF
-	-	TRBJ1-5	TRBV7-2	TGTGCCAGCAGCTCCCGGGCCTGGGGAGGGCAGCCCCAGCATTTT	CASSSRAWGGQPQHF
-	-	TRBJ1-3	TRBV6-1	TGTGCCAGCAGTGATTTATGGCTTTCTGGAAACACCATATATTTT	CASSDLWLSGNTIYF
TRBD1	-	TRBJ1-2	TRBV7-2	TGTGCCAGCAGCTTTACAGGGGGCAATGGCTACACCTTC	CASSFTGGNGYTF
-	-	TRBJ1-1	TRBV19	TGTGCCAGTAGTATAGACCCAGGTGGGGCCGGGAACACTGAAGCTTTCTTT	CASSIDPGGAGNTEAFF
TRBD1	-	TRBJ1-6	TRBV7-8	TGTGCCAGCGTACAGGGGACCTATAATTCACCCCTCCACTTT	CASVQGTYNSPLHF
-	-	TRBJ2-2	TRBV30	TGTGCCTGGATGGCGGGGATTCAGACCGGGGAGCTGTTTTTT	CAWMAGIQTGELFF
-	-	TRBJ2-7	TRBV9	TGTGCCAGCAGCGCGAACAGTTACGAGCAGTACTTC	CASSANSYEQYF
TRBD2	-	TRBJ2-3	TRBV4-2	TGTGCCAGCAGCCAGGGACTAGCGGGGGGGCTTTTTAGAACAGATACGCAGTATTTT	CASSQGLAGGLFRTDTQYF
TRBD1	few	TRBJ1-1	TRBV2	TGTGCCAGCAGTGGACAGGGACTGAACACTGAAGCTTTCTTT	CASSGQGLNTEAFF
TRBD1	few	TRBJ2-7	TRBV5-6	TGTGCCAGCAGCTTGGCAGGGGGAATAGTCCACGAGCAGTACTTC	CASSLAGGIVHEQYF
-	-	TRBJ2-2	TRBV7-7	TGTGCCAGCAGCTTAGGTGGGGCCCTGGCCGGGGAGCTGTTTTTT	CASSLGGALAGELFF
TRBD2	-	TRBJ2-7	TRBV7-9	TGTGCCAGCAGCCCACGGATTAGCGGGGGCTACGAGCAGTACTTC	CASSPRISGGYEQYF
TRBD1	-	TRBJ2-7	TRBV5-4	TGTGCCAGCAGCTTCCCTGGACAGGGGGCGGACGAGCAGTACTTC	CASSFPGQGADEQYF
TRBD1	-	TRBJ1-5	TRBV5-1	TGCGCCAGCAGCTTGGAAGGGGGCGGCCAGCCCCAGCATTTT	CASSLEGGGQPQHF
TRBD2	-	TRBJ2-5	TRBV3-1/TRBV3-2	TGTGCCAGCAGCCAAGGGGCTAGCGGAGAGACCCAGTACTTC	CASSQGASGETQYF
-	-	TRBJ1-1	TRBV19	TGTGCCAGTAGTGATACAGGGGAAGCTTTCTTT	CASSDTGEAFF